The 18 T cell receptor beta chains presented below share a single source sample, sequenced in a study of blood T cell repertoires in COVID-19. Data came from immunoSEQ multiplex PCR; TCRdb stores just in-frame clones and leaves some out. The data contain more than 200,000 clones, around 89% of them singletons. The sequenced material came from PBMCs or T cells enriched from blood (not recorded which). These receptors all stem from a woman in her twenties or thirties who had recovered from COVID-19.

This chain connects TRBV4-3 to TRBJ2-2, with TRBD2 matching 7 bases. J gave up 7 bases and V 0 bases, and 5 bases lay outside the gene matches. The CDR3 covers 15 residues. Germline values: CDR1 LGHNA, CDR2 YSLEER. The CDR3 DNA follows: TGCGCCAGCAGCCAAGAGGTGCGGGAGAACGGGGAGCTGTTTTTT. The encoded protein is CASSQEVRENGELFF.

This clone was recorded once. The V and J genes are TRBV6-5 and TRBJ2-1, with D possibly matching TRBD2 (6 bases). The CDR3 sequence is 13 residues long. Germline V gene sequence: CDR1 MNHEY, CDR2 SVGAGI. Trimming stripped 4 bases from V and 13 bases from J, with 17 bases between. The CDR3 DNA sequence: TGTGCCAGCAGTTTGGGGGGTAGGATGGAACAGTTCTTC. Its protein product is CASSLGGRMEQFF.

The chain is built from TRBV10-3 and TRBJ1-1; tentatively, D is TRBD1 (5 bases). This CDR3 region has 13 residues. Looked up from germline, CDR1 is ENHRY and CDR2 is SYGVKD. Trimming removed 3 bases at V and 7 bases at J, with 12 bases between. CDR3 region: CAISDNGGFEAFF. In DNA, the CDR3 is TGTGCCATCAGTGATAATGGGGGGTTTGAAGCTTTCTTT.

The rearrangement joins TRBV4-1 to TRBJ1-2; perhaps TRBD1 as D (5 bases). With 8 bases removed from V and 7 bases from J, the gap between germline ends came to 20 bases. CDR3 length: 14 amino acids. Germline-derived CDR1 and CDR2 are MGHRA and YSYEKL. The CDR3 DNA is TGCGCCAGCGTACCGACAGCACAAACGGGTGGCTACACCTTC. Translating gives CASVPTAQTGGYTF.

This clone appeared once. The chain recombines TRBV9 with TRBJ1-4; D is perhaps TRBD1 (6 bases). This CDR3 comprises 16 residues. Germline V gene sequence: CDR1 SGDLS, CDR2 YYNGEE. V was cut by 0 bases and J by 5 bases, with 14 bases left in between. The CDR3 DNA reads as TGTGCCAGCAGCGTAGGGGGGGGACACCAGAATGAAAAACTGTTTTTT. Translation gives CASSVGGGHQNEKLFF.

This chain connects TRBV29-1 to TRBJ2-1, with TRBD2 matching 8 bases. J was trimmed by 4 bases and V by 4 bases; bases with no gene match: 12. This CDR3 region has 16 residues. Germline loops: CDR1 SQVTM, CDR2 ANQGSEA. In DNA, the CDR3 is TGCAGCGTTGTATTGGTGGCTAGCGGGCGATACAATGAGCAGTTCTTC. It encodes CSVVLVASGRYNEQFF.

The CDR3 sequence is CASSTAGQGTRGYTF. CDR3 DNA sequence: TGTGCCAGTAGTACTGCGGGACAGGGTACGCGGGGCTACACCTTC. The rearrangement joins TRBV19 to TRBJ1-2, with 9 positions matching TRBD1. V dropped 4 bases and J dropped 8; count of bases not matched to a gene: 11. This CDR3 contains 15 residues. Germline CDR1 and CDR2: LNHDA and SQIVND (reference sequence).

The chain recombines TRBV18 with TRBJ2-2, with D tentatively TRBD1 (6 bases). This CDR3 is 15 amino acids long. With 1 base removed from V and 4 bases from J, the gap between germline ends came to 10 bases. Germline V gene lookup returns CDR1 KGHSH and CDR2 LQKENI. The CDR3 sequence is CASSPQGVGTGELFF. CDR3 bases: TGTGCCAGCTCACCACAGGGGGTCGGCACCGGGGAGCTGTTTTTT.

The genes are TRBV4-3 and TRBJ1-1; 8 bases agree with TRBD1. CDR1 and CDR2 (germline): LGHNA, YSLEER. V dropped 0 bases and J dropped 5; count of bases not matched to a gene: 14. The CDR3 is made up of 18 amino acids. CDR3 region: CASSQDSRAGGRGTEAFF. The CDR3 DNA reads as TGCGCCAGCAGCCAAGATAGCAGGGCAGGGGGCAGGGGAACTGAAGCTTTCTTT.

This chain connects TRBV28 to TRBJ1-1, with 8 bases that match TRBD1. Germline-derived CDR1 and CDR2 are MDHEN and SYDVKM. After removal of 5 bases from V and 1 base from J, the junction contained 6 bases not matched to a gene. The CDR3 contains 15 residues. Here the CDR3 reads CASSTNRGRNTEAFF. DNA of the CDR3: TGTGCCAGCAGTACAAACAGGGGGAGGAACACTGAAGCTTTCTTT.

The V and J genes are TRBV9 and TRBJ2-3, with 9 nucleotides matching TRBD1. V shed 4 bases and J 5 bases; nucleotides not matched to a gene: 11. CDR3 length equals 16 residues. The germline V gene encodes CDR1 SGDLS and CDR2 YYNGEE. Here the CDR3 reads CASSKGQGQAGDTQYF. The CDR3 region has the DNA TGTGCCAGCAGCAAAGGACAGGGGCAGGCGGGAGATACGCAGTATTTT.

The genes are TRBV28 and TRBJ2-7, with 11 bases that match TRBD2. The CDR3 sequence is 15 residues long. The germline V gene encodes CDR1 MDHEN and CDR2 SYDVKM. J was trimmed by 0 bases and V by 3 bases; bases with no gene match: 1. CDR3 sequence reads: CASSFGTSGSYEQYF. Written as DNA, the CDR3 is TGTGCCAGCAGTTTCGGGACTAGCGGCTCCTACGAGCAGTACTTC.

The chain recombines TRBV6-5 with TRBJ1-1, with D perhaps TRBD1 (5 bases). The CDR3 totals 14 residues. Trimming took off 0 bases at V and 8 bases at J, with 13 bases between the two ends. Germline V gene sequence: CDR1 MNHEY, CDR2 SVGAGI. CDR3 in DNA: TGTGCCAGCAGTTACTCGAGTAATAACAGGGAAGCTTTCTTT. This codes for CASSYSSNNREAFF.

The V gene is TRBV5-1, the J gene TRBJ2-6, with 9 positions matching TRBD1. Germline loops: CDR1 SGHRS, CDR2 YFSETQ. The CDR3 is 16 amino acids. J lost 2 bases, V lost 4 bases, and 4 bases had no gene match. CDR3 region: CASSLRQGAGANVLTF. DNA of the CDR3: TGCGCCAGCAGCCTGCGACAGGGGGCTGGGGCCAACGTCCTGACTTTC.

This rearrangement joins TRBV28 to TRBJ2-5; 15 bases are a match to TRBD2. V gave up 7 bases and J gave up 3 bases; unmatched junction bases: 9. Germline-derived CDR1 and CDR2 are MDHEN and SYDVKM. The CDR3 contains 17 residues. CDR3 in DNA: TGTGCCAGCACAGGACTAGCGGGAGGGCCGGGGAAAGAGACCCAGTACTTC. It is translated as CASTGLAGGPGKETQYF.

The rearrangement joins TRBV9 to TRBJ2-7, with 9 positions matching TRBD1. V was clipped by 0 bases and J by 4 bases; unmatched bases: 2. This CDR3 contains 14 residues. The germline V gene encodes CDR1 SGDLS and CDR2 YYNGEE. The CDR3 DNA sequence: TGTGCCAGCAGCGTAGCGGACAGGGGATACGAGCAGTACTTC. This codes for CASSVADRGYEQYF.

This clone was counted a few times. The chain employs TRBV21-1 and TRBJ2-1; the table calls TRBD2, which could not be checked here. TRBV21-1 is designated a pseudogene. This CDR3 region has 19 residues. As DNA, the CDR3 is TGTGCCACCGTAAACCGGGACTACCTTAATTTCAGCTCCTACAATGAGCAGTTCTTC. It specifies CATVNRDYLNFSSYNEQFF.

The rearrangement joins TRBV18 to TRBJ2-2; 13 nucleotides align to TRBD2. CDR3 length: 21 residues. CDR1 is KGHSH and CDR2 is LQKENI in the germline V gene. Trimming removed 3 bases from V and 4 bases from J; junction bases left unmatched: 17. Here the CDR3 reads CASSPSLAGLAGVGSTGELFF. DNA for the CDR3: TGTGCCAGCTCACCCTCCCTCGCTGGACTAGCGGGAGTGGGTTCCACCGGGGAGCTGTTTTTT.